This TCR beta chain was documented in a study of PD-1 blockade in classical Hodgkin lymphoma. Study context: Patients were treated with nivolumab at 3 mg/kg, and this was given intravenously every 2 weeks.

Time point denoted: cycle 4 day 1 (C4D1), after less than seven weeks of nivolumab. Relapse was seen in all patients after autologous stem cell transplantation, and brentuximab vedotin exposure was variable. The study purified CD4+ T cells from thawed PBMCs using magnetic negative selection. This CDR3 region has 15 residues. Germline-derived CDR1 and CDR2 are SGHTA and FQGNSA. Trimming took off 5 bases at V and 4 bases at J, with 17 bases between the two ends. The protocol was immunoSEQ multiplex PCR, while the TCRdb copy is restricted to in-frame clones and leaves out a portion. The data show more than 15,000 clones, roughly 79% seen once.

The source material was CD4+ T cells from blood, sampled before the fourth cycle of nivolumab. This chain joins TRBV7-2 and TRBJ1-2; a possible D gene is TRBD1 (5 bases). This clonotype was sampled from a human donor with classical Hodgkin lymphoma. CDR3 amino acids: CASSPRAPPGYGYTF. The CDR3 DNA sequence: TGTGCCAGCAGCCCCAGGGCGCCTCCGGGCTATGGCTACACCTTC.